This T cell receptor beta chain was documented in a study of CD8+ T cells in alopecia areata. RNA extraction and reverse transcription yielded cDNA as sequencing template. TCRdb's table, derived via immunoSEQ multiplex PCR, lists solely in-frame clones and lacks some. Of about 140,000 clones in the sample, around 55% were seen once. Starting from PBMCs, sorting isolated CD4+ and CD8+ T cells. Trimming removed 3 bases from V and 7 bases from J; junction bases left unmatched: 9. The germline CDR1 and CDR2 sequences are SGHTA and FQGNSA. The CDR3 is made up of 15 amino acids. V is TRBV7-2 and J is TRBJ2-1; 7 bases are a match to TRBD2. The receptor comes from a human donor in good health. The sample was CD4+ T cells sorted from blood. The CDR3 is CASSFMGGSRNEQFF. CDR3 DNA sequence: TGTGCCAGCAGCTTCATGGGGGGGAGTAGGAATGAGCAGTTCTTC.